Detailed here is one TCR beta chain. It lacks a known antigen. No clone much larger than this one lies a single base away; base qualities are absent. These data come from a study of PD-L1 blockade in urothelial cancer (dated by TCRdb to the late 2010s). Regarding the research as a whole: All patients started therapy in about 2014 and received atezolizumab 1,200 mg intravenously every 3 weeks. An exploratory multi-omic analysis was conducted of the somatic, immune and clinical correlates of response to PD-L1 blockade with atezolizumab in urothelial cancer. TCR sequencing covered pretreatment tumor samples and matched, serially collected peripheral blood taken before and after atezolizumab treatment. Blood samples were analyzed 3 weeks after the start of treatment (second dose) and 6 weeks after the start of treatment. Over 28 patients had pretreatment blood TCR-seq, 24 had at least one posttreatment blood collection, and 24 had tumor TCR-seq. Patients had an ECOG performance status of 0 or 1 and had received between 0 and 3 prior chemotherapy regimens. In the same patients, pretreatment tumors underwent whole exome sequencing and RNA sequencing in addition to TCR sequencing. Durable clinical benefit was achieved by nine patients but not by the remaining 20. Durable clinical benefit was defined as a progression-free survival longer than 6 months, and TCR features were additionally tested against progression-free survival and overall survival. Blood samples yielded a median of 141,255 T cells and more than 80,000 unique TCRs, with median clonality approximately 0.08. About 90% of the roughly 30 patients were males with bladder-origin urothelial cancer, and about 65% of the roughly 30 reported a prior smoking history.

To estimate absolute template abundance from read counts, synthetic TCR analog templates were spiked into each PCR. The immunoSEQ assay used bias-controlled V and J gene primers to amplify TCRbeta CDR3 regions from genomic DNA. Sequencing of rearranged TCRbeta segments was done at approximately 20X coverage. For the original study's pipeline: Clustering was used to correct sequencing errors, and CDR3s were annotated against IMGT to assign V, D and J genes. Out-of-frame and stop-codon sequences were excluded, and only productive TCRbeta rearrangements were used in downstream analyses. Clonality was computed as one minus Shannon entropy normalized by the log of the number of unique productive sequences. Clones differing between time points or between blood and tumor were identified by Fisher's exact test with Benjamini-Hochberg correction at adjusted p below 0.01. TCRdb provides this immuneACCESS table in a form limited to in-frame rearrangements. Some clones are lacking; in checked studies, under half of them reflect an unresolved V gene, and why the rest are absent is not known. The DNA was the basis for D and trimming; V, J and clone size are from that table. Recorded for this sample are tens of thousands of clones; 65% to 90% of them occurred a single time. Roughly 7% of the sample rests with the top ten.

This specimen's time point label, interpreted: pretreatment peripheral blood. The cohort included about 29 patients with locally advanced or metastatic urothelial carcinoma who were treated at Memorial Sloan Kettering on a trial protocol. Peripheral blood mononuclear cells were collected pretreatment and during treatment, with between 1 and 8 total time points per patient. The Qiagen DNeasy Blood extraction kit was used to purify genomic DNA from total PBMCs and tumor samples. PBMCs were collected pretreatment and during treatment and were isolated and stored as previously described. The germline V gene yields SGHRS for CDR1 and YFSETQ for CDR2. Taken from cysteine to phenylalanine, the CDR3 has 21 residues. Only CDR3 DNA remains: 63 bases, in frame from the first base. The junction shows trimming of 3 bases on V and 5 bases on J, and the gene matches do not reach 24 bases of it. Overall study results and their limits: Small sample size (n ≈ 29) and many exploratory analyses mean the results are intended to be hypothesis-generating. Among patients with durable benefit, tumor-associated TCR clones showed greater expansion in peripheral blood 3 weeks after treatment started (n = 22, p = 0.022). A pretreatment peripheral blood TCR clonality below the median was linked to improved progression-free and overall survival.

The sequenced sample was PBMCs, obtained around atezolizumab (anti-PD-L1) treatment. The V gene is TRBV5-1 and the J gene is TRBJ2-5, and 11 junctional nucleotides match TRBD2. This sequence originates from a man aged 55 to 70 with urothelial cancer. The base sequence is TGCGCCAGCAGCTGGACTGTGGCTAGCGGGGGGATAATAGACTCCCGGGAGACCCAGTACTTC. Its translation reads: CASSWTVASGGIIDSRETQYF. When the CDR3 is completed using the reference TRBV5-1 and TRBJ2-5 genes on either side, the full variable domain is KAGVTQTPRYLIKTRGQQVTLSCSPISGHRSVSWYQQTPGQGLQFLFEYFSETQRNKGNFPGRFSGRQFSNSRSEMNVSTLELGDSALYLCASSWTVASGGIIDSRETQYFGPGTRLLVL.